The 11 T cell receptor beta chains below were found in one sample sequenced in a study of cytomegalovirus exposure and HLA in healthy donors. 60 Vbeta and 13 Jbeta primers were used in PCR. Using immunoSEQ multiplex PCR, the repertoire was profiled, and TCRdb retains in-frame clones only, with some absent. The sample yields about 180,000 clones, around three quarters seen once. Sequenced: PBMCs. The origin of the receptors is a woman in her twenties or thirties in good health and CMV-seropositive.

This chain connects TRBV4-2 to TRBJ2-7, with 12 bases identical to TRBD2. Unmatched junction bases numbered 11, after V lost 0 bases and J lost 2 bases. The CDR3 has 19 residues. From germline, CDR1 is LGHNA and CDR2 YNFKEQ. The CDR3 DNA reads as TGTGCCAGCAGCCAAGATCATAAGCGACTAGCGGGGGTCACCTACGAGCAGTACTTC. Amino acids: CASSQDHKRLAGVTYEQYF.

The gene calls are TRBV7-2 and TRBJ2-3; D perhaps matches TRBD2 (6 bases). Looked up from germline, CDR1 is SGHTA and CDR2 is FQGNSA. This CDR3 region has 14 residues. Trimming removed 4 bases at V and 3 bases at J, with 11 bases between. The CDR3 spells CASSSGLETDTQYF. CDR3 DNA sequence: TGTGCCAGCAGCTCGGGACTCGAGACAGATACGCAGTATTTT.

The chain combines TRBV9 with TRBJ2-7; the D is unclear. CDR3 length equals 15 residues. Germline V gene lookup returns CDR1 SGDLS and CDR2 YYNGEE. Trimming took 0 bases from V and 0 from J, leaving 10 bases between them. CDR3 residues: CASSVGSSFSYEQYF. In DNA, the CDR3 is TGTGCCAGCAGCGTAGGGAGCTCCTTCTCCTACGAGCAGTACTTC.

The gene calls are TRBV5-8 and TRBJ1-6; D is unclear. Germline CDR1 is SGHTS and CDR2 is YDEGEE. The CDR3 is 17 residues long. Trimming stripped 2 bases from V and 3 bases from J, with 15 bases between. Written as DNA, the CDR3 is TGTGCCAGCAGCTTAACGACCGGGAACTTCTATAATTCACCCCTCCACTTT. It specifies CASSLTTGNFYNSPLHF.

The chain combines TRBV6-5 with TRBJ1-6; weak D call: TRBD1 (6 bases). The germline V gene has CDR1 MNHEY and CDR2 SVGAGI. CDR3 length equals 15 residues. The V end lost 5 bases, the J end lost 8 bases, and 16 bases lay between the germline ends. The CDR3 nucleotides read TGTGCCAGCAGTACGGCTGGACAGACTTATTCACCCCTCCACTTT. Translation: CASSTAGQTYSPLHF.

Remarks on this clone: Mismatch with germline at one junction end may stem from a read error. This CDR3 is also generated by other DNA sequences in the sample. CDR3 DNA sequence: TGTGCCAGCAGTTACTCGAAGGGGGCGCGGGGCTCACCCCTTCACTTT. Its protein is CASSYSKGARGSPLHF. The chain is built from TRBV6-6 and TRBJ1-6; 7 bases agree with TRBD1. This CDR3 contains 16 residues. The germline gives CDR1 MNHNY, CDR2 SVGAGI (reference sequence).

The chain uses TRBV19 and TRBJ1-2; D gene unclear. This CDR3 has 16 amino acids. Trimming shortened V by 7 bases and J by 1 base, and 19 bases separated the two germline ends. The germline gives CDR1 LNHDA, CDR2 SQIVND (reference sequence). In DNA, the CDR3 is TGTGCCAGTATCGGGAGAGGACGGAAAAATAACTATGGCTACACCTTC. Translated, it gives CASIGRGRKNNYGYTF.

The V call is TRBV6-5, the J call TRBJ1-5, with 9 bases lining up with TRBD1. The J segment lost 1 base and the V segment lost 5 bases, leaving 3 bases of the junction unmatched. The CDR3 totals 15 residues. CDR1 is MNHEY, CDR2 SVGAGI, per germline. This CDR3 reads CASSAGTGSNQPQHF. CDR3 sequence (DNA): TGTGCCAGCAGTGCGGGGACAGGGAGCAATCAGCCCCAGCATTTT.

This clone was picked up a small number of times. J is TRBJ2-1 and V is TRBV4-3; TRBD2 matches at 11 bases. The germline V gene has CDR1 LGHNA and CDR2 YSLEER. The CDR3 is made up of 16 amino acids. J was trimmed by 8 bases and V by 1 base; bases with no gene match: 7. CDR3 DNA: TGCGCCAGCAGCCAAGCCCCTAGCGGGGGGAGGGATGAGCAGTTCTTC. Translating gives CASSQAPSGGRDEQFF.

The genes are TRBV19 and TRBJ2-3, with TRBD2 matching over 8 bases. Unmatched junction bases numbered 17, after V lost 6 bases and J lost 0 bases. The CDR3 covers 19 residues. CDR1 is LNHDA and CDR2 is SQIVND in the germline V gene (reference sequence). The CDR3 spells CASRRPGRGGPSSTDTQYF. CDR3 bases: TGTGCCAGTAGAAGGCCAGGCCGGGGGGGTCCCTCTAGCACAGATACGCAGTATTTT.

V usage is TRBV28 and J usage is TRBJ2-4; 8 nucleotides match TRBD2. The CDR3 loop spans 11 amino acids. Per the germline V gene, CDR1 is MDHEN and CDR2 is SYDVKM. V was pared by 8 bases and J by 7 bases, with 1 base of the junction left unmatched. The CDR3: CASSGGNIQYF. CDR3 sequence (DNA): TGTGCCAGCTCGGGGGGGAACATTCAGTACTTC.